The T cell receptor beta chain described here comes from a study of cytomegalovirus exposure and HLA in healthy donors. The study ran its PCR with 60 Vbeta and 13 Jbeta primers. Assay used: immunoSEQ multiplex PCR; TCRdb lists only in-frame clones, some missing. The data contain over 200,000 clones, 60% to 80% of them seen just once; the ten biggest clones take up approximately 3.8%. A note on this clone: The antigen remains undetermined.

This CDR3 spans 16 amino acids. The V and J ends lost 5 bases and 4 bases, in that order; junction bases with no gene match: 10. Germline CDR1 and CDR2: SGHNT and YYREEE (reference sequence). Study outcomes and limitations: Reported findings show TCR beta sequences accurately forecast HLA-A and HLA-B alleles in most subjects.

This TCR came from a male donor in good health and CMV-seronegative. The material sequenced was PBMCs. The gene calls are TRBV5-4 and TRBJ2-1; 9 bases are a match to TRBD2. Here the CDR3 reads CASRADRLAEYNEQFF. CDR3 nucleotides: TGTGCCAGCAGGGCGGACCGACTAGCGGAATACAATGAGCAGTTCTTC.